This T cell receptor beta chain appears in the sequencing data of a study of blood T cells in healthy people across ages. Study outcomes and limitations: Donor CMV status was unknown, possibly confounding expanded clonotype changes. Greater diversity and more naive CD4+ cells were seen in long-lived donors than in aged donors.

It was with a sample-barcoded 5' primer and a J-beta primer mix that a second PCR of roughly 6 to 12 cycles was run. A single record per CDR3 protein comes from TCRdb applying MiXCR to the 5' RACE reads. The sample lists 1.5 million to 1.9 million distinct CDR3 sequences, under 55% occurring once. This CDR3 region has 14 residues. Germline V gives CDR1 LGHDT, CDR2 YNNKEL (reference sequence). There are a few counts of this clonotype. What it binds is unknown. Total RNA amounts of at least 5 micrograms were extracted per sample. Sequencing was performed on blood. The chain employs TRBV3-1 and TRBJ2-5, with D maybe TRBD2 (5 bases). The DNA end is more similar to TRBJ2-7, so the J call may be wrong. The source of this sequence is a woman between 18 and 30 years old in good health. CDR3 DNA sequence: TGTGCCAGCAGCCAAGAGTTACGGGGAAGCGAGCAGTACTTC. Its translation is CASSQELRGSEQYF.